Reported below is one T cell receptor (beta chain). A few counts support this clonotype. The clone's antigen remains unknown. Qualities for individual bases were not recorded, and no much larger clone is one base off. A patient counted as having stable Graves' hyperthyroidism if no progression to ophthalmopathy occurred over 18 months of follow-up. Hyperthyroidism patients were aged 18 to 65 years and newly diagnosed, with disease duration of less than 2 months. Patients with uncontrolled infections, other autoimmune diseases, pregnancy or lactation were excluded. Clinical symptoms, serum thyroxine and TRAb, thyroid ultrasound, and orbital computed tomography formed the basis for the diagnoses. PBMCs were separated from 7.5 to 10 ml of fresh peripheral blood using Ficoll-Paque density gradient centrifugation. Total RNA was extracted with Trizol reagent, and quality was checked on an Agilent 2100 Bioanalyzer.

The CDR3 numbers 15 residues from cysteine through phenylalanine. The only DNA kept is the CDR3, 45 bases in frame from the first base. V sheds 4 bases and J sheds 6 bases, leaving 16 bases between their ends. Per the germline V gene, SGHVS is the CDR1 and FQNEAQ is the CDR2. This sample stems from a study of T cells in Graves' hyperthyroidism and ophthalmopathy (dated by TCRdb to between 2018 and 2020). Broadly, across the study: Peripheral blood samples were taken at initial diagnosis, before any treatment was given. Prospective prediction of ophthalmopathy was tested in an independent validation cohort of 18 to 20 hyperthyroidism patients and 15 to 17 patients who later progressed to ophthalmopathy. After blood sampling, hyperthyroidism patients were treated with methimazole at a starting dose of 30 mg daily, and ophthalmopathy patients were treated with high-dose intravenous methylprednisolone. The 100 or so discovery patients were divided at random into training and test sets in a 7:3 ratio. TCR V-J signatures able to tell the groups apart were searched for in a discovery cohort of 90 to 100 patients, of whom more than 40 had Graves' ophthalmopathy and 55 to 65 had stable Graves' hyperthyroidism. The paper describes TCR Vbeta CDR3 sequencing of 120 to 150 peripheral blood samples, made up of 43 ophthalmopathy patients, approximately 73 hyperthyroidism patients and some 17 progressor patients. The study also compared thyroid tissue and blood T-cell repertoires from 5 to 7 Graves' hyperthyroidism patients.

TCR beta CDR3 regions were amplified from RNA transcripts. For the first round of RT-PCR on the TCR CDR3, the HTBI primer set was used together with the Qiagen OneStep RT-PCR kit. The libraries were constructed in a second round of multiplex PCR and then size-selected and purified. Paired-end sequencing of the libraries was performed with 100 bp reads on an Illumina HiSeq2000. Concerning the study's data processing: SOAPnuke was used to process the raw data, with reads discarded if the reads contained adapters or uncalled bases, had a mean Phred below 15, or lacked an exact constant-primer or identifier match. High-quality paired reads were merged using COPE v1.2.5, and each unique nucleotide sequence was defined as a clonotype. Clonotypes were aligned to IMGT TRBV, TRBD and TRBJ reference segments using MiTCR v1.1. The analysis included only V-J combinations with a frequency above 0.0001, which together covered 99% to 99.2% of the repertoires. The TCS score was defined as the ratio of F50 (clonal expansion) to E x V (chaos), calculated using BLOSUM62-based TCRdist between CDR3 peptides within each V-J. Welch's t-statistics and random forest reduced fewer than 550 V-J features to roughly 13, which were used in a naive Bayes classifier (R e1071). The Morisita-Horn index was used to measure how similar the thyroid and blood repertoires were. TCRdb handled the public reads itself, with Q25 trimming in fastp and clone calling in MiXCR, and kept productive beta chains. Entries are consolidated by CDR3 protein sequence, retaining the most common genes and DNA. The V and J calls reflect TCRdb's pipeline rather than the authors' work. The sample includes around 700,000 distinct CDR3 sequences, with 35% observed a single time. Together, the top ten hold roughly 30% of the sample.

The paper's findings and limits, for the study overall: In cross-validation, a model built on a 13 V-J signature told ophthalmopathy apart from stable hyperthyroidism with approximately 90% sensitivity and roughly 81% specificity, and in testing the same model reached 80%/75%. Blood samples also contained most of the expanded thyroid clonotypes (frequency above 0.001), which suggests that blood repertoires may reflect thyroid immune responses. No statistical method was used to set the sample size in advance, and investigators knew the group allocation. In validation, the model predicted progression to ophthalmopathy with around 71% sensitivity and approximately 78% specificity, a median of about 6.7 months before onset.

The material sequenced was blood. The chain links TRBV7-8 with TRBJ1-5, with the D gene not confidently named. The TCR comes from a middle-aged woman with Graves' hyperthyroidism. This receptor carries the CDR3 CASSWDRLRRQPQHF. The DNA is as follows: TGTGCCAGCAGCTGGGATAGGCTTCGCCGTCAGCCCCAGCATTTT.